The 10 T cell receptor beta chains listed next were all sequenced from one sample in a study of blood T cell repertoires in COVID-19. The protocol was immunoSEQ multiplex PCR, while the TCRdb copy is restricted to in-frame clones and leaves out a portion. The table shows more than 95,000 clones, with 70% to 90% occurring only once. The sample consisted of peripheral blood. These receptor sequences come from a man aged 45-65 years in a cohort sampled during active COVID-19.

This rearrangement joins TRBV7-3 to TRBJ2-3; TRBD2 matches at 7 bases. With V trimmed by 2 bases and J by 0 bases, 5 bases remained unmatched. Germline V gene lookup returns CDR1 SGHTA and CDR2 FQGTGA. The CDR3 loop spans 16 amino acids. CDR3 coding DNA: TGTGCCAGCAGCTTAGGACTAGGATCTAGCACAGATACGCAGTATTTT. Protein sequence: CASSLGLGSSTDTQYF.

The chain uses TRBV5-1 and TRBJ2-3; D may be TRBD1 (5 bases). Germline V gives CDR1 SGHRS, CDR2 YFSETQ. V was shortened by 1 base and J by 8 bases, with 14 bases between the two germline ends. The CDR3 has 14 amino acids. This CDR3 reads CASSLRGSGVTQYF. The CDR3 DNA follows: TGCGCCAGCAGCTTGAGGGGATCAGGAGTTACGCAGTATTTT. Looking up the rest from reference TRBV5-1 and TRBJ2-3 gives the full variable domain: KAGVTQTPRYLIKTRGQQVTLSCSPISGHRSVSWYQQTPGQGLQFLFEYFSETQRNKGNFPGRFSGRQFSNSRSEMNVSTLELGDSALYLCASSLRGSGVTQYFGPGTRLTVL.

The CDR3 nucleotides are TGTGCCAGCCAGCAAGACAGGGCGGGCGAGCAGTACGTC. Protein product: CASQQDRAGEQYV. This chain uses TRBV18 with TRBJ2-7; 7 bases align to TRBD1. The CDR3 sequence is 13 residues long. Germline CDR1 and CDR2: KGHSH and LQKENI. V was pared by 8 bases and J by 6 bases, with 10 bases of the junction left unmatched.

The V gene is TRBV5-1, the J gene TRBJ2-3, with TRBD1 identical over 10 bases. The CDR3 is 14 amino acids. Germline V gene lookup returns CDR1 SGHRS and CDR2 YFSETQ. Trimming took 4 bases from V and 2 from J; bases not matched to a gene: 1. The chain's CDR3 is CASSGQGDTDTQYF. The CDR3 nucleotides are TGCGCCAGCAGCGGACAGGGGGACACAGATACGCAGTATTTT.

This clone was counted a single time. Mismatch with germline at one junction end may stem from a read error. The chain uses TRBV7-7 and TRBJ2-2; no firm D call. The CDR3 length is 14 residues. The germline V gene encodes CDR1 SSHAT and CDR2 FNYEAQ (reference sequence). CDR3 DNA: TGTGCTAGCAGCCAACAGCTCAACACCGGGGAGCTGTTTTTT. This sequence encodes CASSQQLNTGELFF. The complete variable domain, with remaining parts taken from reference TRBV7-7 and TRBJ2-2, reads GAGVSQSPRYKVTKRGQDVTLRCDPISSHATLYWYQQALGQGPEFLTYFNYEAQPDKSGLPSDRFSAERPEGSISTLTIQRTEQRDSAMYRCASSQQLNTGELFFGEGSRLTVL.

This chain uses TRBV21-1 with TRBJ2-3; the tabulated D call, TRBD2, remains unverified against the DNA. TRBV21-1 is annotated as a pseudogene. CDR3 length: 13 amino acids. CDR3 DNA sequence: TGTGCCAGCAGCAAGAAAAGGAGGGATACGCAGTATTTT. The encoded protein is CASSKKRRDTQYF.

The rearrangement links TRBV11-3 to TRBJ2-3; the match to TRBD1 covers 8 bases. The CDR3 sequence is 16 residues long. The germline CDR1 and CDR2 sequences are SGHNT and YENEEA. Unmatched junction bases numbered 7, after V lost 3 bases and J lost 2 bases. The CDR3 DNA is TGTGCCAGCAGCTTGGGACAGGCATTATTCACAGATACGCAGTATTTT. The encoded protein is CASSLGQALFTDTQYF.

This clone was counted only a few times. Written as DNA, the CDR3 is TGTGCCAGCAGCACCGGACAGGCCGTAGGGGGCTACACCTTC. This gives the protein CASSTGQAVGGYTF. The chain is built from TRBV11-3 and TRBJ1-2; 7 nucleotides agree with TRBD1. V dropped 5 bases and J dropped 8; count of bases not matched to a gene: 11. CDR1 and CDR2 (germline): SGHNT, YENEEA. The CDR3 has 14 residues.

The V and J genes are TRBV7-9 and TRBJ1-1; D uncertain. V was shortened by 5 bases and J by 0 bases, with 4 bases between the two germline ends. Germline V lookup: CDR1 SEHNR, CDR2 FQNEAQ (reference sequence). The CDR3 is 12 amino acids. The CDR3 DNA reads as TGTGCCAGCAGCCGGGTGAACACTGAAGCTTTCTTT. It codes for CASSRVNTEAFF.

The chain recombines TRBV6-1 with TRBJ1-2; D gene ambiguous. Trimming removed 2 bases at V and 4 bases at J, with 8 bases between. The CDR3 contains 13 residues. Germline assignment: CDR1 MNHNS and CDR2 SASEGT. DNA of the CDR3: TGTGCCAGCAGTGAAAGAGGAACCTATGGCTACACCTTC. As protein: CASSERGTYGYTF.